The 26 T cell receptor beta chains listed next were all sequenced from one sample in a study of shared clonotypes between healthy human individuals. TCRdb's copy holds only in-frame clones and misses some; the assay was immunoSEQ multiplex PCR. Among around 300,000 clones, 80% to 90% were seen once, and the ten largest hold around 15%. The sequencing sample was made of memory CD8+ T cells sorted from blood. As to subset: CD45RO+ cells pooled with CCR7-negative TemRA cells. These receptors all stem from a young man in good health.

The V and J genes are TRBV7-6 and TRBJ2-7; D is ambiguous. Trimming cost V 5 bases and J 4 bases, with 12 bases left between them. Germline V gene sequence: CDR1 SGHVS, CDR2 FNYEAQ. The CDR3 covers 13 residues. CDR3 residues: CASSQTQEYEQYF. The DNA for the CDR3 is TGTGCCAGCAGCCAAACCCAAGAATACGAGCAGTACTTC.

The chain carries TRBV29-1 and TRBJ2-7; TRBD1 matches 8 bases. CDR3 size: 14 residues. Germline V CDR1 and CDR2: SQVTM, ANQGSEA. V lost 2 bases, J lost 4 bases, and 7 bases stayed unmatched. CDR3 bases: TGCAGCGTTGAATTCGCAGGGGGCGCGTACGAGCAGTACTTC. It translates to CSVEFAGGAYEQYF.

J is TRBJ2-7 and V is TRBV10-3; TRBD2 aligns across 8 bases. V lost 4 bases and J lost 3; bases outside the gene matches: 8. The germline gives CDR1 ENHRY, CDR2 SYGVKD. The CDR3 sequence is 15 residues long. CDR3 in DNA: TGTGCCATCAGTGCCACGACCAGCGGGGGCTACGAGCAGTACTTC. Encoded protein: CAISATTSGGYEQYF.

The CDR3 region is CASSGRRSLHNEQFF. CDR3 in DNA: TGTGCCAGCAGTGGACGTCGTAGCCTTCACAATGAGCAGTTCTTC. The chain links TRBV25-1 to TRBJ2-1; D not resolved. The CDR3 has 15 residues. V was cut by 4 bases and J by 5 bases, with 15 bases left in between. CDR1 is MGHDK and CDR2 is SYGVNS in the germline V gene.

This clone came up once. The chain joins TRBV11-2 to TRBJ2-7, with D tentatively TRBD1 (5 bases). This CDR3 comprises 16 residues. V shed 0 bases and J shed 4 bases, with 16 bases lying between them. The germline V gene encodes CDR1 SGHAT and CDR2 FQNNGV. For the CDR3, the DNA is TGTGCCAGCAGCTTAGAAGGCAGGGCCAGCCTATACGAGCAGTACTTC. Translated: CASSLEGRASLYEQYF.

V usage is TRBV27 and J usage is TRBJ1-5; D possibly corresponds to TRBD1 (5 bases). The ends were cut back, 2 bases at V and 7 bases at J, with 15 bases in the middle. The V gene's germline CDR1 is MNHEY and CDR2 SMNVEV (reference sequence). The CDR3 has 15 amino acids. CDR3 sequence (DNA): TGTGCCAGCAGTTTAGGACCCCAGGGTTGGCAGCCCCAGCATTTT. This translates into CASSLGPQGWQPQHF.

The chain uses TRBV7-3 and TRBJ2-6; D gene uncertain. Germline loops: CDR1 SGHTA, CDR2 FQGTGA. V was clipped by 4 bases and J by 0 bases, with 7 bases between them. The CDR3 is 15 amino acids. CDR3 DNA: TGTGCCAGCAGCTCAGGAAACTCTGGGGCCAACGTCCTGACTTTC. As protein: CASSSGNSGANVLTF.

J is TRBJ2-5 and V is TRBV5-1; no firm D call. CDR1 is SGHRS and CDR2 is YFSETQ in the germline V gene. The CDR3 runs 11 residues. The ends were cut back, 6 bases at V and 3 bases at J, with 6 bases in the middle. CDR3 sequence reads: CASTTKETQYF. Here the CDR3 DNA reads TGCGCCAGCACCACGAAAGAGACCCAGTACTTC.

J is TRBJ2-1 and V is TRBV28; D uncertain. There are 11 residues in the CDR3. From germline, CDR1 is MDHEN and CDR2 SYDVKM. Trimming took off 2 bases at V and 9 bases at J, with 5 bases between the two ends. The CDR3 DNA sequence: TGTGCCAGCAGTTTAGGTAGTGAGCAGTTCTTC. It encodes CASSLGSEQFF.

The chain employs TRBV6-5 and TRBJ1-2; D gene unclear. The CDR3 loop spans 16 amino acids. The ends were cut back, 3 bases at V and 6 bases at J, with 20 bases in the middle. Germline-derived CDR1 and CDR2 are MNHEY and SVGAGI. The CDR3 sequence: CASSYGRSALRDGYTF. The CDR3 region has the DNA TGTGCCAGCAGTTATGGCCGAAGCGCCCTGAGGGATGGCTACACCTTC.

The rearrangement links TRBV27 to TRBJ2-5; 10 positions agree with TRBD1. The V and J ends lost 4 bases and 5 bases, in that order; junction bases with no gene match: 7. The CDR3 loop spans 15 amino acids. Germline CDR1 and CDR2: MNHEY and SMNVEV (reference sequence). The CDR3 here is CASSCDRGPMETQYF. The CDR3 DNA follows: TGTGCCAGCAGTTGCGACAGGGGGCCCATGGAGACCCAGTACTTC.

This chain uses TRBV28 with TRBJ1-6; D remains ambiguous. V was shortened by 6 bases and J by 4 bases, with 10 bases between the two germline ends. This CDR3 spans 14 amino acids. Germline CDR1 MDHEN, CDR2 SYDVKM. CDR3 region: CASSPEKYNSPLHF. As DNA, the CDR3 is TGTGCCAGCAGCCCGGAGAAATATAATTCACCCCTCCACTTT.

CDR3 nucleotides: TGCGCCAGCAGCACGACAGGGGGCTCCTACAATGAGCAGTTCTTC. Its translation: CASSTTGGSYNEQFF. The chain uses TRBV5-1 and TRBJ2-1, with 9 positions matching TRBD1. This CDR3 comprises 15 residues. With 4 bases clipped from V and 0 bases from J, the junction kept 2 bases outside the gene matches. The germline gives CDR1 SGHRS, CDR2 YFSETQ.

This rearrangement joins TRBV13 to TRBJ1-2; 9 positions agree with TRBD1. V dropped 5 bases and J dropped 4; count of bases not matched to a gene: 2. CDR1 PRHDT and CDR2 FYEKMQ come from the germline V gene (reference sequence). The CDR3 loop spans 13 amino acids. The CDR3 region has the DNA TGTGCCAGCAGCCAGGACAGGGGCTATGGCTACACCTTC. Translating it yields CASSQDRGYGYTF.

V and J are TRBV7-2 and TRBJ2-2; 10 nucleotides align to TRBD2. The CDR3 spans 15 residues. CDR1 is SGHTA and CDR2 is FQGNSA in the germline V gene. V gave up 5 bases and J gave up 6 bases; unmatched junction bases: 6. The CDR3 loop is CASSESGGASGELFF. CDR3 in DNA: TGTGCCAGCAGCGAGAGCGGGGGGGCATCCGGGGAGCTGTTTTTT.

Only one count was recorded for this clone. The chain combines TRBV5-4 with TRBJ2-2, with D uncertain. The V end was cut by 0 bases, the J end by 1 base, with 1 base between. The CDR3 extends over 13 amino acids. Germline V gene lookup returns CDR1 SGHNT and CDR2 YYREEE (reference sequence). The CDR3 here is CASSLVNTGELFF. DNA for the CDR3: TGTGCCAGCAGCTTGGTGAACACCGGGGAGCTGTTTTTT. The full variable domain, with the rest looked up from reference TRBV5-4 and TRBJ2-2, is ETGVTQSPTHLIKTRGQQVTLRCSSQSGHNTVSWYQQALGQGPQFIFQYYREEENGRGNFPPRFSGLQFPNYSSELNVNALELDDSALYLCASSLVNTGELFFGEGSRLTVL.

The chain recombines TRBV30 with TRBJ2-7; D could derive from TRBD1 or TRBD2 (5 bases each). The germline V and J ends were trimmed by 0 bases and 2 bases, with 14 bases remaining between them. The CDR3 extends over 15 amino acids. Per the germline V gene, CDR1 is GTSNPN and CDR2 is SVGIG (reference sequence). The CDR3 protein is CAWSVGTGLTYEQYF. The CDR3 DNA follows: TGTGCCTGGAGTGTAGGAACGGGGCTAACCTACGAGCAGTACTTC.

This clone was detected once. The chain couples TRBV10-2 to TRBJ1-2, with D tentatively TRBD1 (6 bases). CDR1 and CDR2 from the germline V gene are WSHSY and SAAADI. Trimming removed 4 bases at V and 6 bases at J, with 15 bases between. There are 14 residues in the CDR3. The CDR3 DNA reads TGCGCCAGCAGTGCGGTGGGGGGGCCTGATGGCTACACCTTC. Its protein is CASSAVGGPDGYTF.

The rearrangement links TRBV27 to TRBJ2-7; TRBD2 matches at 11 bases. This CDR3 has 14 residues. Germline loops: CDR1 MNHEY, CDR2 SMNVEV (reference sequence). The J segment lost 7 bases and the V segment lost 5 bases, leaving 7 bases of the junction unmatched. The CDR3 is CASSLLAGVGEQYF. CDR3 coding DNA: TGTGCCAGCAGTCTACTAGCGGGAGTTGGAGAGCAGTACTTC.

The V gene is TRBV4-3, the J gene TRBJ2-7; 10 bases line up with TRBD2. The V segment lost 0 bases and the J segment 7 bases; nucleotides outside the gene matches: 9. This CDR3 is 16 amino acids long. Germline V CDR1 and CDR2: LGHNA, YSLEER. The CDR3 sequence is CASSQDQLAGEDEQYF. The CDR3 coding sequence is TGCGCCAGCAGCCAAGATCAGCTAGCGGGAGAGGATGAGCAGTACTTC.

The genes are TRBV5-1 and TRBJ2-7, with D unclear. Germline-derived CDR1 and CDR2 are SGHRS and YFSETQ. V shed 0 bases and J shed 4 bases, with 11 bases lying between them. The CDR3 spans 14 residues. The CDR3 reads CASSLEGFPYEQYF. The CDR3 DNA reads TGCGCCAGCAGCTTGGAGGGTTTCCCTTACGAGCAGTACTTC.

Only a few counts were recorded for this clone. This sequence joins TRBV7-9 and TRBJ1-6, with 8 positions matching TRBD1. This CDR3 is built from 14 residues. The V gene end was trimmed by 5 bases and the J gene end by 8 bases; junction bases not matched to a gene: 5. Germline V gene data show CDR1 as SEHNR and CDR2 as FQNEAQ (reference sequence). This chain's CDR3 is CASSPGQGYSPLHF. As DNA, the CDR3 is TGTGCCAGCAGCCCTGGACAGGGATATTCACCCCTCCACTTT.

The chain has TRBV28 and TRBJ2-5; TRBD2 might be the D (6 bases). The CDR3 has 17 residues. The germline gives CDR1 MDHEN, CDR2 SYDVKM. Trimming took 4 bases from V and 3 from J, leaving 21 bases between them. This CDR3 is CASSYPPVLGLEETQYF. In DNA form, the CDR3 reads TGTGCCAGCAGTTACCCGCCGGTTTTGGGACTCGAAGAGACCCAGTACTTC.

Comments on this clone: A far larger clone is just one base off, so this is likely a read error. This chain uses TRBV6-5 with TRBJ1-2, with TRBD1 identical over 7 bases. Germline CDR1 reads MNHEY; CDR2 reads SVGAGI. This CDR3 has 13 residues. The V and J ends lost 8 bases and 0 bases, in that order; junction bases with no gene match: 3. The CDR3, as DNA: TGTGCCAGCTCGGGACAGCCTAACTATGGCTACACCTTC. This sequence encodes CASSGQPNYGYTF.

V and J are TRBV11-2 and TRBJ2-7; 7 positions agree with TRBD2. The trim removed 5 bases at V and 6 bases at J, leaving 7 bases unmatched. CDR1 and CDR2 (germline): SGHAT, FQNNGV. The CDR3 spans 13 residues. The CDR3 DNA sequence: TGTGCCAGCAGCCCTAGCCCGGGGGGCGAGCAGTACTTC. It specifies CASSPSPGGEQYF.

This chain connects TRBV29-1 to TRBJ2-3; maybe TRBD1 (6 bases). The V gene lost 1 base and the J gene lost 3 bases, with 11 bases spanning the gap. CDR3 length: 14 residues. CDR1 and CDR2 from the germline V gene are SQVTM and ANQGSEA. The CDR3 loop is CSVEGDIVTDTQYF. The CDR3 coding sequence is TGCAGCGTTGAAGGGGACATCGTTACAGATACGCAGTATTTT.